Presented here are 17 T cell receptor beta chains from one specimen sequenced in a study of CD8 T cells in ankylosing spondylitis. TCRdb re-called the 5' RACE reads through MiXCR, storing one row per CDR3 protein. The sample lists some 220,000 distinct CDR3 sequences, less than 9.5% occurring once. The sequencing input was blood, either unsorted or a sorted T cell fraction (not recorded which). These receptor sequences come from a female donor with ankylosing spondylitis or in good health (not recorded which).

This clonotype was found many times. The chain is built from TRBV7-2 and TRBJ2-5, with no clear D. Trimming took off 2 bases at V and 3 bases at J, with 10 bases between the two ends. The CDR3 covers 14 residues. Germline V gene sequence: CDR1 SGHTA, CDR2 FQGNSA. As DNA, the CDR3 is TGTGCCAGCAGCTTACCCTTACCGGAAGAGACCCAGTACTTC. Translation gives CASSLPLPEETQYF.

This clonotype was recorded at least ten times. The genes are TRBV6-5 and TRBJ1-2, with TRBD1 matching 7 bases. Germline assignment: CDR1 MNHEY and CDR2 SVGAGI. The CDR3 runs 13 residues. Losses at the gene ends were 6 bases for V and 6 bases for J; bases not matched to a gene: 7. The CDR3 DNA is TGTGCCAGCAGCCACAGGGGATACCATGGCTACACCTTC. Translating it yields CASSHRGYHGYTF.

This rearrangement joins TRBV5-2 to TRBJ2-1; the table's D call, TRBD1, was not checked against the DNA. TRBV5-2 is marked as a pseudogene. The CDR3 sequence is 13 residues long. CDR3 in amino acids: CASIWTGGGRLAF. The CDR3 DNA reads TGTGCCAGCATCTGGACAGGGGGCGGCAGGCTTGCCTTC.

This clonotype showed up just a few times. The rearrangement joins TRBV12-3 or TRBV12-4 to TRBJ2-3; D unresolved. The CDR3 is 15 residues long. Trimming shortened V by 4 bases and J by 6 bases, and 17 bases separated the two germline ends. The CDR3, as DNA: TGTGCCAGCAGTTCCGACCCAACCCGTCCGGATACGCAGTATTTT. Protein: CASSSDPTRPDTQYF.

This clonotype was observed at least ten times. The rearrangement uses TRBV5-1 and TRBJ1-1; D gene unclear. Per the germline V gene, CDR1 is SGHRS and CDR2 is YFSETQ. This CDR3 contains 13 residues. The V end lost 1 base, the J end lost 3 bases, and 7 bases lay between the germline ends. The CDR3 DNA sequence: TGCGCCAGCAGCTTGTTGGAGGACACTGAAGCTTTCTTT. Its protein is CASSLLEDTEAFF.

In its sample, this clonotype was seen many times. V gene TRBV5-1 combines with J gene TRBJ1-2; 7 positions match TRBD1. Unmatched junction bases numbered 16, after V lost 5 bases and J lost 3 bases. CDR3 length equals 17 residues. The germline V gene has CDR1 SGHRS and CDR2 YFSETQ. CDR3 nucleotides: TGCGCCAGCAGTTCCACCCGACAGGGCCCTACCTACTATGGCTACACCTTC. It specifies CASSSTRQGPTYYGYTF.

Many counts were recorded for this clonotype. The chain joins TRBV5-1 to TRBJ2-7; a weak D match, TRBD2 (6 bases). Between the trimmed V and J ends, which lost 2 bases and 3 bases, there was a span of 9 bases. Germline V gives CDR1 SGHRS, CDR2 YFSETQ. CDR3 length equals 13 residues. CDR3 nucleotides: TGCGCCAGCAGCTTTATGCGGGACTACGAGCAGTACTTC. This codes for CASSFMRDYEQYF.

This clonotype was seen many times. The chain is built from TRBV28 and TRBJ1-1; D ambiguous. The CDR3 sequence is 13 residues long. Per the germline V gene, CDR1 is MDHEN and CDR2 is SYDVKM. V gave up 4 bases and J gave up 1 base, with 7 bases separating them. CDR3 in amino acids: CASSYHRNTEAFF. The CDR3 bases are TGTGCCAGCAGTTACCACAGGAACACTGAAGCTTTCTTT.

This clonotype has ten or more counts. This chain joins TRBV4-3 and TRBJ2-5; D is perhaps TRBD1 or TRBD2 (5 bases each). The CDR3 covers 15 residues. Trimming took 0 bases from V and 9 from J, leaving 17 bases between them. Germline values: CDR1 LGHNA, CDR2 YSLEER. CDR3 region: CASSQDWGYGESQYF. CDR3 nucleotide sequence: TGCGCCAGCAGCCAAGATTGGGGCTACGGGGAGTCCCAGTACTTC.

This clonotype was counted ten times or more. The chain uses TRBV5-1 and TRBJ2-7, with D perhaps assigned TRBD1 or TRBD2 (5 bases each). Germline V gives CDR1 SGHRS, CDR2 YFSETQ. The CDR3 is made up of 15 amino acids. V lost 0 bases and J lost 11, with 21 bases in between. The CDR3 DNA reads TGCGCCAGCAGCTTGGCTCCGATGGGACCGCGGATGAAGTACTTC. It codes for CASSLAPMGPRMKYF. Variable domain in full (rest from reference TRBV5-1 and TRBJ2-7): KAGVTQTPRYLIKTRGQQVTLSCSPISGHRSVSWYQQTPGQGLQFLFEYFSETQRNKGNFPGRFSGRQFSNSRSEMNVSTLELGDSALYLCASSLAPMGPRMKYFGPGTRLTVT.

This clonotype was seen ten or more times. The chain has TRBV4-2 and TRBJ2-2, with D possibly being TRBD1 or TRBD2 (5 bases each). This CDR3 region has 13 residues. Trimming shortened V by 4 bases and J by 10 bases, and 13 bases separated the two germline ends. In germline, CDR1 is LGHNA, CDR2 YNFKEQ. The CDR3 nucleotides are TGTGCCAGCAGCCCGGGGCCCATCGAGGAGCTGTTTTTT. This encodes CASSPGPIEELFF.

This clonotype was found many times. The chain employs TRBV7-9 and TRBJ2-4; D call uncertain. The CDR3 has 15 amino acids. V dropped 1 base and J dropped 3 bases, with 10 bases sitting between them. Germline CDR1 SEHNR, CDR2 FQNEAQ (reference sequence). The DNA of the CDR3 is TGTGCCAGCAGCTTAGACGGCCCCGGCAAAAACATTCAGTACTTC. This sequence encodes CASSLDGPGKNIQYF.

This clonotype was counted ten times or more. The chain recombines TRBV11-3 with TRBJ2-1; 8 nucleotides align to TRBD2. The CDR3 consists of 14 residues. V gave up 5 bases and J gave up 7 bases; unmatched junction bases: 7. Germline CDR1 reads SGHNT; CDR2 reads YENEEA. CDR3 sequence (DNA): TGTGCCAGCAGCCTCGGGAGGGCCAGTAATGAGCAGTTCTTC. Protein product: CASSLGRASNEQFF. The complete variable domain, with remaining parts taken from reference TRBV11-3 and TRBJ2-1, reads EAGVVQSPRYKIIEKKQPVAFWCNPISGHNTLYWYLQNLGQGPELLIRYENEEAVDDSQLPKDRFSAERLKGVDSTLKIQPAELGDSAVYLCASSLGRASNEQFFGPGTRLTVL.

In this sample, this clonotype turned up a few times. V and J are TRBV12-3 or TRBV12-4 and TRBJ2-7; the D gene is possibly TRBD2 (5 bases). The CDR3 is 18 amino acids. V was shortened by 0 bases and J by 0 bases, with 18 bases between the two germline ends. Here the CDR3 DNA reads TGTGCCAGCAGTTTAGCGTCTGGACTTGTACTTGACTCCTACGAGCAGTACTTC. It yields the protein CASSLASGLVLDSYEQYF.

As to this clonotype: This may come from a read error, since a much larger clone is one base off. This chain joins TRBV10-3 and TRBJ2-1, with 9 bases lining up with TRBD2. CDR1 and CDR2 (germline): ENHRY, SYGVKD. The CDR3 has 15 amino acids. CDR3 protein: CVISDRREGYNEQFF. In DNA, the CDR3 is TGTGTCATCAGTGATCGGCGGGAGGGTTACAATGAGCAGTTCTTC.

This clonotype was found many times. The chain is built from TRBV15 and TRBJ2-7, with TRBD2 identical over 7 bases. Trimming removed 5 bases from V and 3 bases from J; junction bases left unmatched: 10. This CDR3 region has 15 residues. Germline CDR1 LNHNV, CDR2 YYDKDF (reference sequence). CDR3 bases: TGTGCCACCAGCCCACGTGGCGGGAGAGTCTACGAGCAGTACTTC. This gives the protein CATSPRGGRVYEQYF.

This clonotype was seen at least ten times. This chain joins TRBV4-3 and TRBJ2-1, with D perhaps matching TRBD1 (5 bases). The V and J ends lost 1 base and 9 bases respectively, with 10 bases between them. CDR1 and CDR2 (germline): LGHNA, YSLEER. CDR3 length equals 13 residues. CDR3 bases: TGCGCCAGCAGCCAAGGGGGCATAGGTGAGCAGTTCTTC. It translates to CASSQGGIGEQFF.